The next 3 T cell receptor beta chains were all read from a single sample in a study of CD4 T cells in relation to SARS-CoV-2 and coronaviruses. Unexposed donor CD4+ T cells date from 2011-2018, before the COVID-19 pandemic. After less than 11 days of culture, CD4+ T cells were isolated. Their antigens remain unidentified. TCRdb's table, derived via immunoSEQ multiplex PCR, lists solely in-frame clones and lacks some. The table includes more than 20,000 clones, about 66% detected once. Sequencing was done on a sample of CD4+ T cells from PBMCs, cultured in vitro. The receptors were sampled from a human donor in good health.

The V call is TRBV19, the J call TRBJ2-1; either TRBD1 or TRBD2 may supply D (5 bases each). Trimming removed 5 bases at V and 5 bases at J, with 13 bases between. CDR3 length equals 14 residues. CDR1 and CDR2 (germline): LNHDA, SQIVND (reference sequence). The CDR3 bases are TGTGCCAGTAGTGCCGGGACGGAGAACAATGAGCAGTTCTTC. It is translated as CASSAGTENNEQFF.

The chain employs TRBV2 and TRBJ2-1; the D gene could be TRBD1 or TRBD2 (6 bases each). CDR1 and CDR2 from the germline V gene are SNHLY and FYNNEI. With 6 bases removed from V and 2 bases from J, the gap between germline ends came to 20 bases. The CDR3 is made up of 17 amino acids. The CDR3 loop is CASRALPIGGTYNEQFF. The CDR3 coding sequence is TGTGCCAGCAGGGCCCTCCCGATAGGGGGGACCTACAATGAGCAGTTCTTC.

The J gene is TRBJ1-1, the V gene TRBV6-1; D is undetermined. Trimming shortened V by 3 bases and J by 4 bases, and 15 bases separated the two germline ends. Germline CDR1 reads MNHNS; CDR2 reads SASEGT. This CDR3 is built from 15 residues. Here the CDR3 DNA reads TGTGCCAGCAGTGACAGACCCCATTCGTCCACTGAAGCTTTCTTT. Its translation: CASSDRPHSSTEAFF.